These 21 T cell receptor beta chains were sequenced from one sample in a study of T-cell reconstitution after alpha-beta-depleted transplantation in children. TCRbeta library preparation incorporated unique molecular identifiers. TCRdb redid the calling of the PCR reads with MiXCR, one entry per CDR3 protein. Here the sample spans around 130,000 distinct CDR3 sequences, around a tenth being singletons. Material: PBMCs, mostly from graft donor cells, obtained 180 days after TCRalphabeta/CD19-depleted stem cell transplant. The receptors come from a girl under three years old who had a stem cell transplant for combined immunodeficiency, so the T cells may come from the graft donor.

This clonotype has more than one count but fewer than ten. CDR3 amino acids: CASNPGLAGVGEQFF. The CDR3 DNA reads TGTGCCAGCAACCCGGGACTAGCGGGAGTGGGTGAGCAGTTCTTC. The V and J genes are TRBV7-2 and TRBJ2-1, with 14 bases lining up with TRBD2. In germline, CDR1 is SGHTA, CDR2 FQGNSA. This CDR3 is 15 amino acids long. With V trimmed by 7 bases and J by 9 bases, 8 bases remained unmatched.

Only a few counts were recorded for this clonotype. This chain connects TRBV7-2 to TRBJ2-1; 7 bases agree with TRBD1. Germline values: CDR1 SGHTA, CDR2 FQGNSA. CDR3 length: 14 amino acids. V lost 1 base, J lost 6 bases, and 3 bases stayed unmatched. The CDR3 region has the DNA TGTGCCAGCAGCTTAGGATACAGGGGCAATGAGCAGTTCTTC. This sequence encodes CASSLGYRGNEQFF.

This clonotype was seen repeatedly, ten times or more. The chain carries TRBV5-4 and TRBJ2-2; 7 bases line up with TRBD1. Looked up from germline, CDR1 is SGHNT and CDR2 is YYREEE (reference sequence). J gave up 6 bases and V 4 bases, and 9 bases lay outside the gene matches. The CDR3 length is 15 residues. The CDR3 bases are TGTGCCAGCAGCCAGTATCCCAGGGGGTCCGGGGAGCTGTTTTTT. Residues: CASSQYPRGSGELFF. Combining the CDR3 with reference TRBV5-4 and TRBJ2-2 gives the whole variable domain ETGVTQSPTHLIKTRGQQVTLRCSSQSGHNTVSWYQQALGQGPQFIFQYYREEENGRGNFPPRFSGLQFPNYSSELNVNALELDDSALYLCASSQYPRGSGELFFGEGSRLTVL.

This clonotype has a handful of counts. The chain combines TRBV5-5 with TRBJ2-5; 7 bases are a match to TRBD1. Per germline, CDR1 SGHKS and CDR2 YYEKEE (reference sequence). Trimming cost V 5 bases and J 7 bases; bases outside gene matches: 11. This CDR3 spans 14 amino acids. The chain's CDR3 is CASRDGTAWGTQYF. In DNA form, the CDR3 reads TGTGCCAGCAGGGACGGGACAGCATGGGGGACCCAGTACTTC.

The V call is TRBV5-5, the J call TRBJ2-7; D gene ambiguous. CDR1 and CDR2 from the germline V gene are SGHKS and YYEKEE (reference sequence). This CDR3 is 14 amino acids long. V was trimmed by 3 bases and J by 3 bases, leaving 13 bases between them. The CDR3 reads CASSSGPYNYEQYF. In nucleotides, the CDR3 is TGTGCCAGCAGCTCCGGACCCTATAACTACGAGCAGTACTTC.

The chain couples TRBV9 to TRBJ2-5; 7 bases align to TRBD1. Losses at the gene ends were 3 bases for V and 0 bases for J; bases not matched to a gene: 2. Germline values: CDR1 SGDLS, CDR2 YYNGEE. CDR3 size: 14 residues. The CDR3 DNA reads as TGTGCCAGCAGCGGGGACAGCGACCAAGAGACCCAGTACTTC. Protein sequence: CASSGDSDQETQYF.

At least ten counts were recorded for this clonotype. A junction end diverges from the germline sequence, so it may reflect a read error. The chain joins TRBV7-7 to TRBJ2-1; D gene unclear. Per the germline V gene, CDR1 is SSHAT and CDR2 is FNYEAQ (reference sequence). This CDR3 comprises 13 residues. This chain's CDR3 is CASSLSSHNEQFF. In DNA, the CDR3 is TGTGCCAGCAGCCTCTCCTCCCACAATGAGCAGTTCTTC.

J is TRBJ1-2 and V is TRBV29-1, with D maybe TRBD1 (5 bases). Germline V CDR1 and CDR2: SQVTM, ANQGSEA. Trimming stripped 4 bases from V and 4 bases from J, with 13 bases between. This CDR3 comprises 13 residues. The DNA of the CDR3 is TGCAGCGTTGTTCGGACACCCCTCTATGGCTACACCTTC. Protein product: CSVVRTPLYGYTF.

CDR3 in amino acids: CASSPGQGDSPLHF. The CDR3 nucleotides are TGCGCCAGCAGCCCGGGACAGGGGGATTCACCCCTCCACTTT. V gene TRBV5-1 combines with J gene TRBJ1-6; 11 positions agree with TRBD1. Germline V CDR1 and CDR2: SGHRS, YFSETQ. J lost 8 bases, V lost 4 bases, and 2 bases had no gene match. The CDR3 covers 14 residues.

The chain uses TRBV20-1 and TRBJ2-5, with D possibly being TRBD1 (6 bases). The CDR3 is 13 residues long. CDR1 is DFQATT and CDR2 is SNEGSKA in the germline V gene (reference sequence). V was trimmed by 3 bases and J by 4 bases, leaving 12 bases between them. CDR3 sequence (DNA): TGCAGTGCTAGTCATACAGGGACAGAGACCCAGTACTTC. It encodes CSASHTGTETQYF.

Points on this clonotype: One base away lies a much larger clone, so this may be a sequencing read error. The CDR3 nucleotides are TGTGCCAGCAGTTTACACAGGGAATCGAATGAGCAGTTCTTC. It yields the protein CASSLHRESNEQFF. J is TRBJ2-1 and V is TRBV12-3 or TRBV12-4, with D possibly TRBD1 on 6 matching bases. The CDR3 sequence is 14 residues long. Trimming removed 2 bases from V and 7 bases from J, with 12 bases in between.

CDR3 loop: CSVKSDGAYGYTF. Written as DNA, the CDR3 is TGCAGCGTTAAATCCGACGGGGCCTATGGCTACACCTTC. The chain combines TRBV29-1 with TRBJ1-2, with D maybe TRBD1 (5 bases). V was shortened by 5 bases and J by 4 bases, with 14 bases between the two germline ends. The CDR3 has 13 amino acids. The germline V gene encodes CDR1 SQVTM and CDR2 ANQGSEA.

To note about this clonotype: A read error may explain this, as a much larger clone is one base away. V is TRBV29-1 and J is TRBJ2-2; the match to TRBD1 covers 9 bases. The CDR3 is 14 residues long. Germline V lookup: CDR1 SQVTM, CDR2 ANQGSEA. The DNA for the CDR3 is TGCAGCGTCGAGACAGGGGGGAACACCAGGGAGCTGTTTTTT. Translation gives CSVETGGNTRELFF.

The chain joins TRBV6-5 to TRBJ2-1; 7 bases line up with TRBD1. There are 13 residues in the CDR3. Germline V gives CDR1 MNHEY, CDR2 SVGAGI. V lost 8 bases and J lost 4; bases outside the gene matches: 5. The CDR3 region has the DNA TGTGCCAGCTACCAGACAGGGTACAATGAGCAGTTCTTC. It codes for CASYQTGYNEQFF.

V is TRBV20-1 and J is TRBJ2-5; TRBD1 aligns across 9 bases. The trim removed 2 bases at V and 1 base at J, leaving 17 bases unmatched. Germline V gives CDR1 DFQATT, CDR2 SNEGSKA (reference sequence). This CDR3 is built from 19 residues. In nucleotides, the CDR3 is TGCAGTGCTAGAAATTGGGGGGACAGGGCCAAATATTTCCAAGAGACCCAGTACTTC. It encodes CSARNWGDRAKYFQETQYF.

As DNA, the CDR3 is TGTGCCAGCAGTTTATATCACGAGGGGAACATTCAGTACTTC. Its protein product is CASSLYHEGNIQYF. V usage is TRBV27 and J usage is TRBJ2-4; tentatively, D is TRBD1 or TRBD2 (5 bases each). V was cut by 1 base and J by 7 bases, with 11 bases left in between. CDR1 is MNHEY and CDR2 is SMNVEV in the germline V gene (reference sequence). The CDR3 has 14 amino acids.

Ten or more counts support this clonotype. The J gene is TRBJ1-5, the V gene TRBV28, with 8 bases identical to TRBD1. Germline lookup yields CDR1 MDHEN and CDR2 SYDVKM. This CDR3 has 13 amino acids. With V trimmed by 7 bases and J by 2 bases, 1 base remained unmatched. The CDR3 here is CASKQGGNQPQHF. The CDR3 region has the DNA TGTGCCAGCAAACAGGGGGGCAATCAGCCCCAGCATTTT.

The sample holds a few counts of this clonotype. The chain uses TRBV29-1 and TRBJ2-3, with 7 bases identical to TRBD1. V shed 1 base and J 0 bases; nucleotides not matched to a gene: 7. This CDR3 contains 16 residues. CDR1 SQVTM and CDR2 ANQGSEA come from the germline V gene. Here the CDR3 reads CSVEGRQGLSTDTQYF. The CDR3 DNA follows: TGCAGCGTTGAAGGGAGACAGGGCCTAAGCACAGATACGCAGTATTTT.

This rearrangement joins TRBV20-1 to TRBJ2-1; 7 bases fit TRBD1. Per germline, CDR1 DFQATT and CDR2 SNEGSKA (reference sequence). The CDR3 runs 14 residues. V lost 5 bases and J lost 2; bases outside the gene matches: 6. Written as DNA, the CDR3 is TGCAGTGCTCCAAGGGGGACAGCCTACAATGAGCAGTTCTTC. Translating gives CSAPRGTAYNEQFF.

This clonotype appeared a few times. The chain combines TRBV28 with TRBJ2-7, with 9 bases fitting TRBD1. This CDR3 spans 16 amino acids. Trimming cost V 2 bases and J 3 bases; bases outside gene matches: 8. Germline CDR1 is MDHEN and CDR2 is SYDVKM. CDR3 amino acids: CASSLAGTGKHYEQYF. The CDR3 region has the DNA TGTGCCAGCAGTTTAGCTGGGACAGGGAAGCACTACGAGCAGTACTTC.

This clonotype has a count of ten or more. The CDR3, as DNA: TGTGCCAGCAGCTTGACTAGTAAAGGAAACAATGAGCAGTTCTTC. Translating it yields CASSLTSKGNNEQFF. V and J are TRBV5-5 and TRBJ2-1, with D possibly TRBD2 on 5 matching bases. Trimming removed 1 base from V and 5 bases from J, with 13 bases in between. Germline CDR1 reads SGHKS; CDR2 reads YYEKEE (reference sequence). The CDR3 extends over 15 amino acids.